A single sample gave rise to the 17 T cell receptor beta chains below, sequenced in a study of blood T cells in healthy people across ages. With a J-beta primer mix and a sample-barcoded 5' primer, a second PCR ran about 6 to 11 cycles. A single record per CDR3 protein comes from TCRdb applying MiXCR to the 5' RACE reads. The table has 1.5 million to 2 million distinct CDR3 sequences, over 25% seen once. Source material: blood. Every receptor here comes from a woman in her 30s in good health.

The chain uses TRBV11-1 and TRBJ1-6; D remains ambiguous. This CDR3 region has 14 residues. V was shortened by 5 bases and J by 7 bases, with 12 bases between the two germline ends. CDR1 and CDR2 (germline): SGHAT, FQDESV (reference sequence). The CDR3 DNA sequence: TGTGCCAGCAGCCGTAGGGATCCCAATTCACCCCTCCACTTT. Protein: CASSRRDPNSPLHF.

This clonotype was counted only a few times. V is TRBV5-1 and J is TRBJ2-2; no reliable D call. The germline V and J ends were trimmed by 2 bases and 1 base, with 12 bases remaining between them. Per germline, CDR1 SGHRS and CDR2 YFSETQ. The CDR3 covers 16 residues. This chain's CDR3 is CASSFGVIKNTGELFF. The CDR3 DNA reads TGCGCCAGCAGCTTTGGGGTTATTAAGAACACCGGGGAGCTGTTTTTT. The full variable domain, in which reference TRBV5-1 and TRBJ2-2 provide the parts outside the CDR3, is KAGVTQTPRYLIKTRGQQVTLSCSPISGHRSVSWYQQTPGQGLQFLFEYFSETQRNKGNFPGRFSGRQFSNSRSEMNVSTLELGDSALYLCASSFGVIKNTGELFFGEGSRLTVL.

Only a few counts were recorded for this clonotype. The chain joins TRBV12-3 or TRBV12-4 to TRBJ2-1; 7 positions match TRBD2. The end of the DNA is better explained by TRBJ2-7, so the J call may be wrong. CDR3 length: 14 residues. Here the CDR3 DNA reads TGTGCCAGCAGTTTATCAGCGGGGAACAATGAGCAGTACTTC. It codes for CASSLSAGNNEQYF.

The chain carries TRBV7-9 and TRBJ2-3; tentative D call: TRBD2 (5 bases). The CDR3 runs to 15 residues. Germline lookup yields CDR1 SEHNR and CDR2 FQNEAQ (reference sequence). Trimming removed 5 bases at V and 0 bases at J, with 12 bases between. This chain's CDR3 is CASSPAGSSTDTQYF. In DNA form, the CDR3 reads TGTGCCAGCAGCCCGGCGGGTTCTAGCACAGATACGCAGTATTTT.

This clonotype appeared a few times. Mismatch with germline at one junction end may stem from a read error. V is TRBV18 and J is TRBJ1-6; the D gene is possibly TRBD1 (5 bases). Per germline, CDR1 KGHSH and CDR2 LQKENI. CDR3 length: 13 amino acids. CDR3 DNA sequence: TGTGCCAGCTCACCACGGGGCAATTCACCCATCCACTTT. Translated: CASSPRGNSPIHF.

This clonotype has just a few counts. The chain combines TRBV3-1 with TRBJ2-5, with 13 bases fitting TRBD2. The germline CDR1 and CDR2 sequences are LGHDT and YNNKEL (reference sequence). J was trimmed by 4 bases and V by 4 bases; bases with no gene match: 6. The CDR3 totals 16 residues. CDR3 protein: CASSPRLAGGGETQYF. The CDR3 nucleotides are TGTGCCAGCAGCCCTCGACTAGCGGGGGGTGGAGAGACCCAGTACTTC.

There are a few counts of this clonotype. This chain joins TRBV5-6 and TRBJ1-6; a weak D match, TRBD1 (5 bases). V was trimmed by 7 bases and J by 5 bases, leaving 16 bases between them. The germline V gene has CDR1 SGHDT and CDR2 YYEEEE. The CDR3 is made up of 15 amino acids. The CDR3 nucleotides are TGTGCCAGCTCGAGGGGCTACGAACATAATTCACCCCTCCACTTT. Translated: CASSRGYEHNSPLHF.

This clonotype was seen ten or more times. J is TRBJ2-7 and V is TRBV5-1; D is perhaps TRBD1 or TRBD2 (5 bases each). Germline CDR1 SGHRS, CDR2 YFSETQ. The CDR3 is 16 amino acids. Between the trimmed V and J ends, which lost 0 bases and 0 bases, there was a span of 13 bases. The CDR3 nucleotides read TGCGCCAGCAGCTTGGCTGAGGGTGGGACCTCCTACGAGCAGTACTTC. It specifies CASSLAEGGTSYEQYF.

The chain carries TRBV29-1 and TRBJ1-1; unclear D gene. The CDR3 has 15 amino acids. Germline V gene sequence: CDR1 SQVTM, CDR2 ANQGSEA. The CDR3 region has the DNA TGCAGATCGCGCCGGGGTCCGGGTAGTCACGCTGAAGCTTTCTTT. This gives the protein CRSRRGPGSHAEAFF.

In this sample, this clonotype turned up many times. V usage is TRBV20-1 and J usage is TRBJ2-4; 8 bases are shared with TRBD2. V lost 5 bases to trimming and J lost 5 bases; unmatched junction nucleotides: 5. The CDR3 extends over 13 amino acids. The V gene's germline CDR1 is DFQATT and CDR2 SNEGSKA (reference sequence). CDR3 sequence: CSAERGIENIQYF. The CDR3 coding sequence is TGCAGTGCTGAGCGGGGGATCGAAAACATTCAGTACTTC.

With respect to this clonotype: Just one base apart from a much larger clone, this may be a read error. The chain recombines TRBV6-5 with TRBJ2-5; unclear D gene. CDR1 MNHEY and CDR2 SVGAGI come from the germline V gene. This CDR3 is 14 amino acids long. The CDR3 spells CTSSYSFAMETQYF. The CDR3, as DNA: TGTACCAGCAGTTACTCCTTTGCTATGGAGACCCAGTACTTC.

V gene TRBV12-3 or TRBV12-4 combines with J gene TRBJ2-3; TRBD2 is a possible D gene (6 bases). V lost 7 bases and J 2 bases, leaving 13 bases between the germline ends. The CDR3 sequence is 14 residues long. CDR3 DNA sequence: TGTGCCAGCATTCCGGGAGTGAACACAGATACGCAGTATTTT. Protein sequence: CASIPGVNTDTQYF.

This clonotype was seen a handful of times. The chain is built from TRBV20-1 and TRBJ2-3; D is ambiguous. With 0 bases removed from V and 0 bases from J, the gap between germline ends came to 10 bases. The CDR3 spans 15 residues. The germline CDR1 and CDR2 sequences are DFQATT and SNEGSKA (reference sequence). CDR3 loop: CSARDSLGSTDTQYF. The CDR3, as DNA: TGCAGTGCTAGAGATTCGTTGGGTAGCACAGATACGCAGTATTTT.

This clonotype was detected a few times. The V gene is TRBV7-2, the J gene TRBJ2-1; 8 bases align to TRBD2. With V trimmed by 3 bases and J by 8 bases, 12 bases remained unmatched. CDR3 size: 16 residues. Per germline, CDR1 SGHTA and CDR2 FQGNSA. CDR3 in amino acids: CASSFQPAGVRDEQFF. The DNA for the CDR3 is TGTGCCAGCAGCTTCCAACCAGCGGGAGTAAGGGATGAGCAGTTCTTC.

The chain carries TRBV6-6 and TRBJ2-7, with TRBD2 identical over 12 bases. The CDR3 length is 16 residues. The V and J ends lost 0 bases and 2 bases, in that order; junction bases with no gene match: 2. Germline-derived CDR1 and CDR2 are MNHNY and SVGAGI (reference sequence). DNA of the CDR3: TGTGCCAGCAGTTACTCGAGACTAGCGGGAGCCTACGAGCAGTACTTC. Translating gives CASSYSRLAGAYEQYF.

The chain links TRBV6-2 or TRBV6-3 to TRBJ2-5; 7 bases are shared with TRBD2. The better agreement between TRBJ2-7 and the DNA end casts doubt on the J call. Per the germline V gene, CDR1 is MNHEY and CDR2 is SVGEGT. The CDR3 extends over 13 amino acids. The CDR3 nucleotides are TGTGCCAGCACCCCGGACGGGGGGAGCGAGCAGTACTTC. Translated, it gives CASTPDGGSEQYF.

This clonotype has at least ten counts. The gene calls are TRBV7-2 and TRBJ2-5; D is undetermined. This CDR3 is built from 13 residues. Trimming took 1 base from V and 3 from J, leaving 6 bases between them. Looked up from germline, CDR1 is SGHTA and CDR2 is FQGNSA. The CDR3, as DNA: TGTGCCAGCAGCTTAGAACCTGAAGAGACCCAGTACTTC. Encoded protein: CASSLEPEETQYF.